What follows are 21 T cell receptor beta chains derived from one specimen sequenced in a study of OX40 agonist ivuxolimab in advanced cancers. This table comes from immunoSEQ multiplex PCR, and its TCRdb copy is limited to in-frame clones, with some not included. The sample lists 55,000 to 80,000 clones, around 80% occurring once. The material sequenced was CD4+ or CD8+ T cells sorted from blood, taken in a trial of the OX40 agonist ivuxolimab. The source of these receptors is an adult with an advanced solid tumor such as melanoma, head and neck, liver or kidney cancer.

The chain employs TRBV7-2 and TRBJ1-1; the D is unclear. V lost 2 bases, J lost 1 base, and 5 bases lay in between. The germline gives CDR1 SGHTA, CDR2 FQGNSA. The CDR3 length is 13 residues. DNA for the CDR3: TGTGCCAGCAGCTTATTGGCGAACACTGAAGCTTTCTTT. It codes for CASSLLANTEAFF.

The CDR3 is CATSRDPGDTQYF. The DNA of the CDR3 is TGTGCCACCAGCAGAGATCCGGGAGATACGCAGTATTTT. The V and J genes are TRBV15 and TRBJ2-3, with D unclear. Germline CDR1 reads LNHNV; CDR2 reads YYDKDF (reference sequence). Trimming stripped 0 bases from V and 5 bases from J, with 6 bases between. CDR3 length: 13 amino acids.

The chain uses TRBV6-6 and TRBJ1-1; D is perhaps TRBD1 (5 bases). The CDR3 runs 14 residues. V shed 7 bases and J shed 1 base, with 13 bases lying between them. Germline V gene lookup returns CDR1 MNHNY and CDR2 SVGAGI (reference sequence). The CDR3 spells CASTAGTRNTEAFF. CDR3 bases: TGTGCCAGCACCGCAGGGACTCGGAACACTGAAGCTTTCTTT.

V is TRBV6-5 and J is TRBJ2-7, with D perhaps matching TRBD2 (5 bases). Germline CDR1 and CDR2: MNHEY and SVGAGI. The CDR3 length is 10 residues. V gave up 8 bases and J gave up 8 bases, with 10 bases separating them. The CDR3 nucleotides read TGTGCCAGCGGAAAGACTAAGCAGTACTTC. It encodes CASGKTKQYF.

V gene TRBV7-9 combines with J gene TRBJ1-6, with 7 bases lining up with TRBD1. This CDR3 spans 17 amino acids. Trimming at V came to 5 bases and at J to 4 bases, leaving 11 bases not matched to a gene. Germline V gene sequence: CDR1 SEHNR, CDR2 FQNEAQ (reference sequence). CDR3 sequence: CASSLGTGTAYNSPLHF. In nucleotides, the CDR3 is TGTGCCAGCAGCCTAGGGACCGGGACAGCTTATAATTCACCCCTCCACTTT.

V gene TRBV7-2 combines with J gene TRBJ2-7; TRBD1 matches 8 bases. V shed 6 bases, J shed 3 bases, and the junction held 10 bases outside the gene matches. From germline, CDR1 is SGHTA and CDR2 FQGNSA. The CDR3 has 15 residues. The CDR3 sequence: CASRDFGTGVYEQYF. Written as DNA, the CDR3 is TGTGCCAGCAGAGACTTCGGGACAGGAGTCTACGAGCAGTACTTC.

The CDR3 loop is CASSKAGAYEQYF. DNA of the CDR3: TGTGCCAGCAGTAAGGCAGGGGCCTACGAGCAGTACTTC. The chain joins TRBV6-5 to TRBJ2-7; perhaps TRBD1 as D (6 bases). This CDR3 comprises 13 residues. The germline CDR1 and CDR2 sequences are MNHEY and SVGAGI. Between the trimmed V and J ends, which lost 5 bases and 2 bases, there was a span of 10 bases.

In its sample, this clone was seen once. The J gene is TRBJ2-1, the V gene TRBV6-4; weak D call: TRBD2 (6 bases). CDR1 and CDR2 (germline): MRHNA, SNTAGT. The CDR3 contains 14 residues. Trimming pared 8 bases from V and 3 bases from J, leaving 14 bases between. The CDR3 protein is CASARDSLYNEQFF. In DNA form, the CDR3 reads TGTGCCAGCGCCCGGGACTCACTCTACAATGAGCAGTTCTTC.

The chain combines TRBV30 with TRBJ1-2; no clear D. The V gene's germline CDR1 is GTSNPN and CDR2 SVGIG (reference sequence). The V gene lost 0 bases and the J gene lost 5 bases, with 16 bases spanning the gap. This CDR3 has 15 amino acids. CDR3 region: CAWSVPLGWFYGYTF. CDR3 sequence (DNA): TGTGCCTGGAGTGTACCCCTGGGCTGGTTTTATGGCTACACCTTC.

The chain joins TRBV7-2 to TRBJ1-1; possibly TRBD1 for D (5 bases). Germline V gene sequence: CDR1 SGHTA, CDR2 FQGNSA. V shed 5 bases and J shed 5 bases, with 18 bases lying between them. This CDR3 has 15 residues. As DNA, the CDR3 is TGTGCCAGCAGCCGGACGCGCGACGGGGGAACTGAAGCTTTCTTT. Translated, it gives CASSRTRDGGTEAFF.

The V and J genes are TRBV7-2 and TRBJ2-5; 7 nucleotides align to TRBD2. Per the germline V gene, CDR1 is SGHTA and CDR2 is FQGNSA. The CDR3 has 14 amino acids. The junction had 3 bases not matched to a gene; V was cut back by 5 bases and J by 0 bases. CDR3 in amino acids: CASSRRGDQETQYF. CDR3 sequence (DNA): TGTGCCAGCAGCCGACGGGGGGACCAAGAGACCCAGTACTTC.

DNA of the CDR3: TGTGCCAGCAGCTTACGGGTGGGTGGTCAGCCCCAGCATTTT. Amino acids: CASSLRVGGQPQHF. The V and J genes are TRBV7-2 and TRBJ1-5, with D unclear. CDR3 length: 14 residues. V shed 2 bases and J shed 6 bases, with 11 bases lying between them. The germline V gene encodes CDR1 SGHTA and CDR2 FQGNSA.

V and J are TRBV9 and TRBJ2-2; D is ambiguous. V was cut by 7 bases and J by 2 bases, with 6 bases left in between. Germline V gene lookup returns CDR1 SGDLS and CDR2 YYNGEE. The length of the CDR3 is 12 residues. CDR3 protein: CASSTNTGELFF. The CDR3 DNA reads as TGTGCCAGCTCGACCAACACCGGGGAGCTGTTTTTT.

The rearrangement links TRBV9 to TRBJ2-5, with 9 positions matching TRBD1. The CDR3 runs to 15 residues. Germline CDR1 reads SGDLS; CDR2 reads YYNGEE. Trimming cost V 4 bases and J 1 base; bases outside gene matches: 5. The CDR3 DNA sequence: TGTGCCAGCAGCAGCTTGACAGGGGGCCAAGAGACCCAGTACTTC. This translates into CASSSLTGGQETQYF.

This chain joins TRBV7-2 and TRBJ2-7; D remains unclear. V lost 9 bases, J lost 2 bases, and 11 bases lay in between. The CDR3 runs 12 residues. From germline, CDR1 is SGHTA and CDR2 FQGNSA. CDR3 loop: CASSTAAYEQYF. The CDR3 DNA reads TGTGCCAGTAGTACGGCGGCCTACGAGCAGTACTTC. The full variable domain, its missing parts supplied by reference TRBV7-2 and TRBJ2-7, is GAGVSQSPSNKVTEKGKDVELRCDPISGHTALYWYRQSLGQGLEFLIYFQGNSAPDKSGLPSDRFSAERTGGSVSTLTIQRTQQEDSAVYLCASSTAAYEQYFGPGTRLTVT.

The chain links TRBV5-1 to TRBJ2-3; D remains ambiguous. The germline V gene encodes CDR1 SGHRS and CDR2 YFSETQ. V gave up 2 bases and J gave up 6 bases, with 13 bases separating them. The CDR3 has 14 residues. CDR3 bases: TGCGCCAGCAGCTTTAGTCAGGTTGGGGATACGCAGTATTTT. Translated: CASSFSQVGDTQYF.

There are a few counts of this clone. The chain's CDR3 is CASSIAAGLQETQYF. The DNA of the CDR3 is TGTGCCAGCAGCATCGCGGCGGGACTACAAGAGACCCAGTACTTC. The V gene is TRBV9, the J gene TRBJ2-5; 7 bases align to TRBD2. Germline V gives CDR1 SGDLS, CDR2 YYNGEE. The CDR3 loop spans 15 amino acids. V shed 4 bases and J 2 bases; nucleotides not matched to a gene: 8.

V gene TRBV5-1 combines with J gene TRBJ1-1; TRBD1 is a possible D gene (6 bases). Germline CDR1 is SGHRS and CDR2 is YFSETQ. V lost 4 bases to trimming and J lost 1 base, with 11 bases between them. The CDR3 consists of 14 residues. CDR3 sequence reads: CASSQGQRNTEAFF. CDR3 nucleotides: TGCGCCAGCAGCCAAGGACAGAGGAACACTGAAGCTTTCTTT.

The chain recombines TRBV10-3 with TRBJ2-3; the D is unclear. Germline values: CDR1 ENHRY, CDR2 SYGVKD. V gave up 6 bases and J gave up 0 bases, with 10 bases separating them. This CDR3 contains 14 residues. CDR3 protein: CAIRWTESTDTQYF. DNA for the CDR3: TGTGCCATCAGGTGGACGGAGAGCACAGATACGCAGTATTTT.

Details on this clone: The same CDR3 also results from other DNA sequences found in this sample. The chain recombines TRBV4-3 with TRBJ2-7, with 10 bases fitting TRBD2. Looked up from germline, CDR1 is LGHNA and CDR2 is YSLEER. The CDR3 spans 16 residues. J was trimmed by 5 bases and V by 4 bases; bases with no gene match: 11. Here the CDR3 DNA reads TGCGCCAGCAGCCGCTTCTTCGGCCTAGCGGGAGACGAGCAGTACTTC. Translation: CASSRFFGLAGDEQYF.

The chain employs TRBV18 and TRBJ1-4; TRBD1 agrees at 9 bases. J gave up 8 bases and V 5 bases, and 9 bases lay outside the gene matches. Germline assignment: CDR1 KGHSH and CDR2 LQKENI. The CDR3 spans 15 residues. The CDR3 coding sequence is TGTGCCAGCTCAAAACGACAGGGGGAAGGGGAAAAACTGTTTTTT. Translation gives CASSKRQGEGEKLFF.